This TCR beta chain was found in a study of blood T cells in healthy people across ages. Study results and limitations: Observed TCR beta diversity per million T cells went down as age went up. This fall followed a roughly linear course with age.

No fewer than 6 micrograms of total RNA were isolated from every sample. The authors ran a second PCR of roughly 6 to 12 cycles using a sample-barcoded 5' primer and a J-beta primer mix. TCRdb re-derived calls from the 5' RACE reads in MiXCR, one entry per CDR3 protein. The repertoire holds over a million distinct CDR3 sequences, with 35% to 55% as singletons. This clonotype was seen only a few times. Its specificity is not known. Trimming pared 0 bases from V and 11 bases from J, leaving 14 bases between. This CDR3 is built from 13 residues. Germline-derived CDR1 and CDR2 are DFQATT and SNEGSKA (reference sequence).

Source material: blood. The V gene is TRBV20-1, the J gene TRBJ2-1; possibly TRBD2 for D (6 bases). The sequence derives from a woman aged 60-70 years in good health. The DNA for the CDR3 is TGCAGTGCTAGAGATATTGCGGCGGGAAAGCAGTTCTTC. Residues: CSARDIAAGKQFF.